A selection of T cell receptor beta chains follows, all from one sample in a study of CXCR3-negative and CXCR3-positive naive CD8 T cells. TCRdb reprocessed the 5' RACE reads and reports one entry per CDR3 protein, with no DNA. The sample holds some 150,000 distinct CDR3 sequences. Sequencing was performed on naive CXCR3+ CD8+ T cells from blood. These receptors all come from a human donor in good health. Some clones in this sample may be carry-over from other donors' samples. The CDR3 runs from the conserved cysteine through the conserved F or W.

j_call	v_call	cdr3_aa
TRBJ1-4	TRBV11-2	CASSLTGWGEKLFF
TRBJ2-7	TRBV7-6	CASSLGPRSEQYF
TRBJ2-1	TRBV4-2	CASSPHETSGRKVEQFF
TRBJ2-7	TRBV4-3	CASSQDGTYEQYF
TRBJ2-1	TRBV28	CASSFPEDTSAYNEQFF
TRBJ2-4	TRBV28	CASRPVQLAKNIQYF
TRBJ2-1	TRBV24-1	CATGAGEYNEQFF
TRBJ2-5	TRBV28	CASSLRFGDTGFETQYF
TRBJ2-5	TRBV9	CASSGRLAGGQDTQYF
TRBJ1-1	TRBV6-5	CASSLDGEDTEAFF
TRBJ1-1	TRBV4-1	CASSQVPPGSPFGAFF
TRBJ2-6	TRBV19	CASSADPGGAGANVLTF
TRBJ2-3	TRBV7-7	CASSLVFTDTQYF
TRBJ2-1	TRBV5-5	CASSLYASGKPEQFF
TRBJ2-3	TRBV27	CASSSQAWGTDTQYF
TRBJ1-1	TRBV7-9	CASSLVSSDEAFF
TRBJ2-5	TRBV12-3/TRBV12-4	CASSLALRTSGGWRYQETQYF
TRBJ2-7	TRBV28	CASSFVQGAYEQYF
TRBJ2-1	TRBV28	CASSWGANEQFF
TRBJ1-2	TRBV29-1	CSVVYQGNYGYTF
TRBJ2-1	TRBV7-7	CASSLAPRKTTRYNEQFF
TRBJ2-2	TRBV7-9	CASSQGQFTGELFF
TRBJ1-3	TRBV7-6	CASSLATGAGETIYF
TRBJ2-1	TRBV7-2	CASSKTIYNEQFF
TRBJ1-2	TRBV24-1	CATSERTGGHGYTF
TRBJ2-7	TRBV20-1	CSARGTGSYEQYF
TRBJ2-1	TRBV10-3	CAISASQLAGGGSNEQFF
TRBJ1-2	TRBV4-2	CASSQESELTNYGYTF
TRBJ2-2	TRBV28	CASSHQGRAGELFF
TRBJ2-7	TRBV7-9	CASTGDLFGQYF
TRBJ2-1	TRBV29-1	CSVGRDRVINEQFF
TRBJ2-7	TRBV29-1	CSVEVEGYEQYF
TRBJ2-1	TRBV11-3	CASSLAETRSYNEQFF
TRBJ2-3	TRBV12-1	CASSFLSRDTCTDTQYF
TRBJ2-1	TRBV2	CASSEWAREYNEQFF